A single TCR beta chain is shown here with its context. Its antigen is unknown. This record comes from a study of T cell clonotyping in hematopoietic cell transplantation. Study observations and caveats: After transplant, recipient diversity fell while pathologically expanded clonotypes grew through day 180. Higher Inverse Simpson Index values in graft donor and pretransplant recipient predicted broader posttransplant TCR diversity. Few recipient clonotypes overlapped donors; over 95% were de novo at given depth. Without cell sorting, CD4 versus CD8 contributions remain unresolved.

CDR1 is SQVTM and CDR2 is ANQGSEA in the germline V gene. Trimming cost V 3 bases and J 1 base, with 7 bases left between them. The CDR3 sequence is 13 residues long. Method: immunoSEQ multiplex PCR; TCRdb's copy keeps in-frame clones and lacks some. The table shows about 12,000 clones, with about nine tenths occurring only once. The source of this sequence is a man aged 25 to 40 in good health. Some clones in this sample may be carry-over from other donors' samples. This sequence joins TRBV29-1 and TRBJ1-3, with D unclear. The source material was peripheral blood mononuclear cells. The DNA of the CDR3 is TGCAGCGTTGAGCAACAGTCTGGAAACACCATATATTTT. This codes for CSVEQQSGNTIYF.